This T cell receptor (beta chain) was sequenced for a study of T cells in Graves' hyperthyroidism and ophthalmopathy. Between the trimmed V and J ends, which lost 6 bases and 7 bases, there was a span of 9 bases. The length of the CDR3 is 12 residues. Germline V CDR1 and CDR2: MNHNS, SASEGT. The TCR beta CDR3 regions underwent amplification using RNA transcripts as the source. HTBI primers were the set used in a first-round RT-PCR of the TCR CDR3. TCRdb processed the multiplex PCR reads anew with MiXCR; each CDR3 protein has one entry. Found here are 160,000 or so distinct CDR3 sequences, around 8.9% of them singletons; the top ten hold around 20%. Newly diagnosed hyperthyroidism patients aged 18 to 65 years had disease lasting under 2 months. Patients showing uncontrolled infection, other autoimmune disease, pregnancy or lactation were ineligible. There are many counts of this clonotype.

The genes are TRBV6-1 and TRBJ1-4; D is unclear. The sequenced material came from blood. This receptor was identified in a woman in her late teens or twenties with Graves' hyperthyroidism that later progressed to Graves' ophthalmopathy. The CDR3 loop is CASRVLGEKLFF. The CDR3 DNA follows: TGTGCCAGCAGGGTATTAGGTGAAAAACTGTTTTTT.